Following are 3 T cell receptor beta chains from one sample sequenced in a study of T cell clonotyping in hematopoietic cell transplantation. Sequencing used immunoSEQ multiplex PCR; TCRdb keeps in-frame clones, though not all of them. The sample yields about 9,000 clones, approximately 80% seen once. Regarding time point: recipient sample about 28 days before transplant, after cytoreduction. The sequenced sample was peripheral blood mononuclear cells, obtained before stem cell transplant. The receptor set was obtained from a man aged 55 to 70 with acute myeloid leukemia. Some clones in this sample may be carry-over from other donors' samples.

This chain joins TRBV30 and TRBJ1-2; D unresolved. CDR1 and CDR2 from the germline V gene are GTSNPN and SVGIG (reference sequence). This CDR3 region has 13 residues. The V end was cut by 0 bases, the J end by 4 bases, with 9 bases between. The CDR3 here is CAWSVLSRYGYTF. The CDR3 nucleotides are TGTGCCTGGAGTGTACTTAGCCGCTATGGCTACACCTTC.

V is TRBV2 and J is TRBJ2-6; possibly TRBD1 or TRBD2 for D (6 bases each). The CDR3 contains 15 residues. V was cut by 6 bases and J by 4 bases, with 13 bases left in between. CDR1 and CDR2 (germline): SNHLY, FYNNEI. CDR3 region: CASREGVAGANVLTF. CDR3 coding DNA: TGTGCCAGCAGGGAGGGGGTCGCCGGGGCCAACGTCCTGACTTTC.

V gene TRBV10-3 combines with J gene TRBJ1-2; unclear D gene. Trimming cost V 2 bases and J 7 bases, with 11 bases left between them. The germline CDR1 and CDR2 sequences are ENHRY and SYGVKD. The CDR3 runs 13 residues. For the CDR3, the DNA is TGTGCCATCAGTGAGGGTCAGGAGATTGGCTACACCTTC. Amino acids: CAISEGQEIGYTF.